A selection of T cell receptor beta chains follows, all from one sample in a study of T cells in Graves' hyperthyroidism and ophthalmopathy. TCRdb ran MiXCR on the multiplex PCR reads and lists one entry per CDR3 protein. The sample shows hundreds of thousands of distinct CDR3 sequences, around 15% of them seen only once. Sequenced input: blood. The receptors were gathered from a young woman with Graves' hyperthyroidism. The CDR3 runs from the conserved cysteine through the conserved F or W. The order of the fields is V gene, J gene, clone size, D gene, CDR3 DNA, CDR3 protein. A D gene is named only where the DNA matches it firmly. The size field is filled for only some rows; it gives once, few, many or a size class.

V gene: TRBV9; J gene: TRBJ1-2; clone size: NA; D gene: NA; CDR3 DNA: TGTGCCAGCAGCGTCAGCGTATTCGGACGGCTCTATTATGGCTACACCTTC; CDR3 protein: CASSVSVFGRLYYGYTF
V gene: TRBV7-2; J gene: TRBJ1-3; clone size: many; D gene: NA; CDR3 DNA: TGTGCCAGCAGCCCGGCCCCGTCCCTCTCTGGAAACACCATATATTTT; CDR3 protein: CASSPAPSLSGNTIYF
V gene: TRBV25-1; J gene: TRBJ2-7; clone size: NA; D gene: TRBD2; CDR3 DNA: TGTGCCAGCAGCGCGGCCCATAGCGGGAGGAGGCGCGAGCAGTACTTC; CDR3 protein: CASSAAHSGRRREQYF
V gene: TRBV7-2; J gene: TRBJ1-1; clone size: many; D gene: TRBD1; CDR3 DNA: TGTGCCAGCAGCTTAGCGCGAACAGGGGACGCTTTCTTT; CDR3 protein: CASSLARTGDAFF
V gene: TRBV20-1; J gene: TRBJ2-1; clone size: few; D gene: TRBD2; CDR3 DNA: TGCAGTGCTAGTATAGCGGGGGGTAGTTATGAGCAGTTCTTC; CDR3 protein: CSASIAGGSYEQFF
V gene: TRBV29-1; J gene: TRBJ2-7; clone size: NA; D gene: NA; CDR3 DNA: TGCAGCGTTAAAACTCCCTACGAGCAGTACTTC; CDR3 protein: CSVKTPYEQYF
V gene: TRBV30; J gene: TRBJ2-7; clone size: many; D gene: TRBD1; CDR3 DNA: TGTGCCTGGAGTGTAGGGACAGGGAGGGTCTACGAGCAGTACTTC; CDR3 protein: CAWSVGTGRVYEQYF
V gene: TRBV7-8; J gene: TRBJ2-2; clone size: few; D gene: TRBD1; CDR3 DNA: TGTGCCAGCAGCCCCTGGGGAGAGACAGGGCCCGGGGAGCTGTTTTTT; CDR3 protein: CASSPWGETGPGELFF
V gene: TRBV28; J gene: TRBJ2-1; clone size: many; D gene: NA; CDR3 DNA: TGTGCCAGCAGACCCTCGAGGCAGGGCAGGAATGAGCAGTTCTTC; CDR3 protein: CASRPSRQGRNEQFF
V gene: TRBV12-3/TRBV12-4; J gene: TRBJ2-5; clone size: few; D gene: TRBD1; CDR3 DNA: TGTGCCAGCAGTTTCCGATCTTGGGACAGGGGGGGGAAGACCCAGTACTTC; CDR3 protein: CASSFRSWDRGGKTQYF
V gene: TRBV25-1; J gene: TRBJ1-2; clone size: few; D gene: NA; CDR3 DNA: TGTGCCAGCAGTGCATACCGGGACGGATCCTATGGCTACACCTTC; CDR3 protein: CASSAYRDGSYGYTF
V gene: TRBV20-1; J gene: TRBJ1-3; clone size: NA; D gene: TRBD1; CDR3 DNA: TGCAGTGCTAAGAGGACAGGCGGGGGAAACACCATATATTTT; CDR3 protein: CSAKRTGGGNTIYF
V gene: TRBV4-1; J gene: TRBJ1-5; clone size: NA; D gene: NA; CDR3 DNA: TGCGCCAGCAGCCGAGGGACACCCAATCAGCCCCAGCATTTT; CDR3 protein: CASSRGTPNQPQHF
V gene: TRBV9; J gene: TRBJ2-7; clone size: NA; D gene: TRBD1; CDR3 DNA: TGTGCCAGCAGCGCCACAGGGGGTTCGGTAGAGCGGTACTTC; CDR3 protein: CASSATGGSVERYF
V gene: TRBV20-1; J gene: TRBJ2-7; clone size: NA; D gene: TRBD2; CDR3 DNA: TGCAGTGCTAGAGATTGGGGCGGGACTAGCGGGACTTCCTACGAGCAGTACTTC; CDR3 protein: CSARDWGGTSGTSYEQYF
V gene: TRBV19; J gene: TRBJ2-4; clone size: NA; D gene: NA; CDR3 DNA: TGTGCCAGTAGTATCTCGGGGGAACGAAACATTCAGTACTTC; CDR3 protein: CASSISGERNIQYF
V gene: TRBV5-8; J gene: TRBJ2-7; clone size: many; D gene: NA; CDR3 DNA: TGTGCCAGCAGCACCAGGGGCCCCTACGAGCAGTACTTC; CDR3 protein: CASSTRGPYEQYF
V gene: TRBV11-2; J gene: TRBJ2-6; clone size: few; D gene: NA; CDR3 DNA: TGTGCCAGCAGCTTAGTTCGTCGAGTCTCTGGGGCCAACGTCCTGACTTTC; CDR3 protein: CASSLVRRVSGANVLTF
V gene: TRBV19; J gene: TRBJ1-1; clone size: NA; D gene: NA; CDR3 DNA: TGTGCCAGTAGAGGACCGGGGGGTTTTGGAGCTTTCTTT; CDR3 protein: CASRGPGGFGAFF
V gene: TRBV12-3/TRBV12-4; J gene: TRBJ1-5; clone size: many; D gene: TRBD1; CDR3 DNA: TGTGCCAGCAGCTTAGGACGGGACAGGGCGGGCAATCAGCCCCAGCATTTT; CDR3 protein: CASSLGRDRAGNQPQHF
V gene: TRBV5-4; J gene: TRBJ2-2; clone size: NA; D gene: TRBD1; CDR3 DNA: TGTGCCAGCAGCCTACAGGGGATCCGGGAGCTGTTTTTT; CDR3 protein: CASSLQGIRELFF
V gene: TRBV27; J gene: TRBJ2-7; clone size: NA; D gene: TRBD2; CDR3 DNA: TGTGCCAGCAGTTTGAGGTTTAGCGGGATCGGGGATTACGAGCAGTACTTC; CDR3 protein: CASSLRFSGIGDYEQYF